The TCR beta chain described here comes from a study of T cell repertoires in cytomegalovirus infection. Across the whole study: CMV infection together with matching HLA type was indicated by public TCR beta signatures.

Study-wide points: Cumulative frequency (of public TCR beta family members) identified carriers of CMV plus the relevant HLA. Ex vivo responses were dominated by HLA-C-restricted CMV-specific TCR beta clonotypes.

TCRdb used MiXCR to reprocess the reads, holding one entry per CDR3 protein. This sample yields fewer than 550,000 distinct CDR3 sequences, of which 10% to 12% are seen a single time; roughly 10% belongs to the top ten. This clonotype was found a few times. Its target is not known. The receptor was derived from a human donor in good health (CMV status not recorded). Some clones in this sample may be carry-over from other donors' samples. The source material was PBMCs.

The CDR3: CASSYSGQGREQYF. DNA of the CDR3: TGTGCCAGCAGTTATTCGGGACAGGGTCGCGAGCAGTACTTC. This chain links TRBV6-2 or TRBV6-3 with TRBJ2-7; 9 bases map to TRBD1. The CDR3 runs to 14 residues. Trimming cost V 3 bases and J 6 bases; bases outside gene matches: 6. The germline V gene has CDR1 MNHEY and CDR2 SVGEGT.